Shown below are 26 T cell receptor beta chains from a single sample sequenced in a study of PD-1 blockade in classical Hodgkin lymphoma. All patients experienced relapse after autologous stem cell transplantation, and brentuximab vedotin exposure was variable. Purified CD4+ T cells were obtained from thawed PBMCs through magnetic negative selection. Produced via immunoSEQ multiplex PCR; TCRdb's table is partial and in-frame only. The profile shows about 8,500 clones, about 80% of them singletons. This specimen was CD4+ T cells from blood, taken at baseline. These receptor sequences come from a human donor with classical Hodgkin lymphoma.

There are a few counts of this clone. This chain joins TRBV5-4 and TRBJ2-5, with 7 bases identical to TRBD2. Germline trimming cut 4 bases from V and 5 bases from J; bases unmatched to any gene: 5. Germline values: CDR1 SGHNT, CDR2 YYREEE (reference sequence). The CDR3 extends over 13 amino acids. The CDR3, as DNA: TGTGCCAGCAGCCGGACTAGTACTGAGACCCAGTACTTC. As protein: CASSRTSTETQYF.

The chain has TRBV27 and TRBJ2-1; D not resolved. The CDR3 covers 11 residues. The V gene's germline CDR1 is MNHEY and CDR2 SMNVEV (reference sequence). Trimming took 8 bases from V and 6 from J, leaving 8 bases between them. CDR3 bases: TGTGCCAGCTCCCCCGGCAATGAGCAGTTCTTC. It is translated as CASSPGNEQFF.

This sequence joins TRBV5-1 and TRBJ2-3; D ambiguous. Trimming removed 0 bases at V and 0 bases at J, with 8 bases between. The CDR3 spans 15 residues. CDR1 and CDR2 (germline): SGHRS, YFSETQ. The CDR3 region has the DNA TGCGCCAGCAGCTTGGTGTCAAGAAGCACAGATACGCAGTATTTT. Protein sequence: CASSLVSRSTDTQYF.

The chain employs TRBV5-1 and TRBJ2-2; D perhaps matches TRBD2 (6 bases). Trimming removed 4 bases at V and 4 bases at J, with 11 bases between. The CDR3 is 14 residues long. Germline V lookup: CDR1 SGHRS, CDR2 YFSETQ. CDR3 in amino acids: CASSLRGGTGELFF. The DNA for the CDR3 is TGCGCCAGCAGCCTAAGGGGAGGCACCGGGGAGCTGTTTTTT.

This clone was observed once. The rearrangement links TRBV4-1 to TRBJ1-1, with D possibly being TRBD1 (6 bases). Deletions cut 0 bases from V and 5 bases from J, with 19 bases between. CDR1 is MGHRA and CDR2 is YSYEKL in the germline V gene. This CDR3 region has 17 residues. The CDR3 coding sequence is TGCGCCAGCAGCCAAGATCGTAATGAAGGGGGTAGGACTGAAGCTTTCTTT. It codes for CASSQDRNEGGRTEAFF.

The chain uses TRBV28 and TRBJ2-7, with 10 bases matching TRBD2. Unmatched junction bases numbered 5, after V lost 3 bases and J lost 6 bases. In germline, CDR1 is MDHEN, CDR2 SYDVKM. This CDR3 region has 14 residues. The DNA of the CDR3 is TGTGCCAGCAGTTTGCTAGCGGGAGCTATCGAGCAGTACTTC. It specifies CASSLLAGAIEQYF.

The chain uses TRBV19 and TRBJ2-2; 8 positions agree with TRBD1. Germline CDR1 is LNHDA and CDR2 is SQIVND (reference sequence). This CDR3 spans 15 amino acids. J gave up 4 bases and V 5 bases, and 6 bases lay outside the gene matches. The CDR3 region is CASSPRTGFTGELFF. CDR3 nucleotide sequence: TGTGCCAGTAGTCCGCGGACAGGGTTCACCGGGGAGCTGTTTTTT.

The gene calls are TRBV30 and TRBJ1-2; the D is unclear. CDR1 is GTSNPN, CDR2 SVGIG, per germline (reference sequence). Between the trimmed V and J ends, which lost 4 bases and 0 bases, there was a span of 6 bases. This CDR3 is built from 12 residues. As DNA, the CDR3 is TGTGCCTGGAATCGAGCTAACTATGGCTACACCTTC. Translated, it gives CAWNRANYGYTF.

The chain uses TRBV5-1 and TRBJ2-1; 7 nucleotides match TRBD2. CDR3 size: 17 residues. Trimming removed 3 bases from V and 7 bases from J; junction bases left unmatched: 16. Per germline, CDR1 SGHRS and CDR2 YFSETQ. The CDR3 spells CASSSIGGRSGWNEQFF. CDR3 sequence (DNA): TGCGCCAGCAGCTCGATTGGCGGGAGATCAGGTTGGAATGAGCAGTTCTTC.

The J gene is TRBJ1-5, the V gene TRBV28; 7 bases map to TRBD1. V gave up 1 base and J gave up 2 bases; unmatched junction bases: 5. This CDR3 has 16 residues. Per germline, CDR1 MDHEN and CDR2 SYDVKM. CDR3 nucleotides: TGTGCCAGCAGTTTATCGACAGGGATAGGCAATCAGCCCCAGCATTTT. This translates into CASSLSTGIGNQPQHF.

The genes are TRBV30 and TRBJ2-7; no firm D call. V was clipped by 2 bases and J by 6 bases, with 11 bases between them. This CDR3 has 12 amino acids. CDR1 and CDR2 from the germline V gene are GTSNPN and SVGIG (reference sequence). CDR3: CAWSSSTLEQYF. CDR3 DNA sequence: TGTGCCTGGAGTTCCTCAACCCTCGAGCAGTACTTC.

The J gene is TRBJ2-2, the V gene TRBV18, with D possibly being TRBD1 (5 bases). CDR3 length: 17 residues. From germline, CDR1 is KGHSH and CDR2 LQKENI. Trimming shortened V by 1 base and J by 0 bases, and 12 bases separated the two germline ends. As DNA, the CDR3 is TGTGCCAGCTCACCACTTAGGGGAACCTCGAACACCGGGGAGCTGTTTTTT. Translated, it gives CASSPLRGTSNTGELFF. Complete variable domain (other parts from reference TRBV18 and TRBJ2-2): NAGVMQNPRHLVRRRGQEARLRCSPMKGHSHVYWYRQLPEEGLKFMVYLQKENIIDESGMPKERFSAEFPKEGPSILRIQQVVRGDSAAYFCASSPLRGTSNTGELFFGEGSRLTVL.

This rearrangement joins TRBV6-1 to TRBJ2-5; 8 bases are shared with TRBD1. J gave up 3 bases and V 6 bases, and 6 bases lay outside the gene matches. In germline, CDR1 is MNHNS, CDR2 SASEGT. The CDR3 is 14 residues long. The CDR3 protein is CASRSGQGKETQYF. Written as DNA, the CDR3 is TGTGCCAGCAGATCAGGACAGGGTAAAGAGACCCAGTACTTC.

V usage is TRBV6-1 and J usage is TRBJ2-2, with D unclear. From germline, CDR1 is MNHNS and CDR2 SASEGT. This CDR3 spans 15 amino acids. Trimming cost V 4 bases and J 0 bases, with 9 bases left between them. CDR3 coding DNA: TGTGCCAGCAGTGTGGTTACCTCGAACACCGGGGAGCTGTTTTTT. It yields the protein CASSVVTSNTGELFF.

The V call is TRBV5-6, the J call TRBJ1-4, with D uncertain. The CDR3 spans 15 residues. V lost 4 bases and J lost 1, with 11 bases in between. Germline CDR1 and CDR2: SGHDT and YYEEEE. The CDR3 nucleotides read TGTGCCAGCAGCCCTAGGACGGGAACTAATGAAAAACTGTTTTTT. Its protein product is CASSPRTGTNEKLFF.

The chain employs TRBV28 and TRBJ2-7; 8 bases match TRBD2. Germline V gives CDR1 MDHEN, CDR2 SYDVKM. The CDR3 extends over 13 amino acids. V dropped 6 bases and J dropped 2; count of bases not matched to a gene: 3. The CDR3 coding sequence is TGTGCCAGCAGAAATAGCGGGGCCTACGAGCAGTACTTC. This gives the protein CASRNSGAYEQYF. The variable domain in full, with the rest retrieved from reference TRBV28 and TRBJ2-7, is DVKVTQSSRYLVKRTGEKVFLECVQDMDHENMFWYRQDPGLGLRLIYFSYDVKMKEKGDIPEGYSVSREKKERFSLILESASTNQTSMYLCASRNSGAYEQYFGPGTRLTVT.

This clone was observed once. This chain joins TRBV7-3 and TRBJ2-3; the D gene is possibly TRBD2 (6 bases). V was cut by 2 bases and J by 5 bases, with 11 bases left in between. CDR3 length: 14 amino acids. CDR1 and CDR2 from the germline V gene are SGHTA and FQGTGA. As DNA, the CDR3 is TGTGCCAGCAGCTTAGTGGGAGGTGTAGATACGCAGTATTTT. Translation gives CASSLVGGVDTQYF.

V gene TRBV14 combines with J gene TRBJ1-2; D perhaps matches TRBD1 (6 bases). CDR3 length: 14 residues. Germline-derived CDR1 and CDR2 are SGHDN and FVKESK. V was trimmed by 0 bases and J by 2 bases, leaving 7 bases between them. CDR3 DNA: TGTGCCAGCAGCCAAGACAGGGGAAACTATGGCTACACCTTC. This sequence encodes CASSQDRGNYGYTF.

This clone has a handful of counts. The chain carries TRBV29-1 and TRBJ1-2; 7 nucleotides align to TRBD1. Losses at the gene ends were 6 bases for V and 4 bases for J; bases not matched to a gene: 11. Germline values: CDR1 SQVTM, CDR2 ANQGSEA. The CDR3 has 14 amino acids. Here the CDR3 reads CSVEGQGVTYGYTF. CDR3 coding DNA: TGCAGCGTAGAGGGTCAGGGGGTTACCTATGGCTACACCTTC.

In its sample, this clone was seen a few times. V gene TRBV19 combines with J gene TRBJ2-7; 10 nucleotides agree with TRBD2. This CDR3 contains 14 residues. Germline V gives CDR1 LNHDA, CDR2 SQIVND (reference sequence). V lost 4 bases and J lost 1; bases outside the gene matches: 1. Written as DNA, the CDR3 is TGTGCCAGTAGTACTAGCGGGGGATCCTACGAGCAGTACTTC. This gives the protein CASSTSGGSYEQYF.

V and J are TRBV19 and TRBJ2-2; weak D call: TRBD2 (6 bases). This CDR3 region has 16 residues. Germline V CDR1 and CDR2: LNHDA, SQIVND (reference sequence). Trimming took 5 bases from V and 2 from J, leaving 15 bases between them. The CDR3 reads CASSLTRGINTGELFF. The CDR3 nucleotides are TGTGCCAGTAGTTTGACACGGGGGATTAACACCGGGGAGCTGTTTTTT.

This chain links TRBV6-1 with TRBJ1-5, with D possibly matching TRBD1 (5 bases). Germline assignment: CDR1 MNHNS and CDR2 SASEGT. V was clipped by 11 bases and J by 4 bases, with 12 bases between them. The CDR3 spans 12 residues. The CDR3: CASRKGNQPQHF. CDR3 nucleotides: TGTGCCTCCCGAAAGGGGAATCAGCCCCAGCATTTT.

The chain employs TRBV6-5 and TRBJ2-7, with TRBD1 identical over 8 bases. J lost 0 bases, V lost 6 bases, and 7 bases had no gene match. The CDR3 sequence is 15 residues long. CDR1 and CDR2 from the germline V gene are MNHEY and SVGAGI. The CDR3 loop is CASRTNRGTSYEQYF. CDR3 coding DNA: TGTGCCAGCAGGACCAACAGGGGGACCTCCTACGAGCAGTACTTC.

The J gene is TRBJ2-1, the V gene TRBV28; 13 bases fit TRBD2. Germline V gene sequence: CDR1 MDHEN, CDR2 SYDVKM. The CDR3 has 16 residues. V shed 6 bases, J shed 7 bases, and the junction held 9 bases outside the gene matches. CDR3 nucleotides: TGTGCCAGCAGCCAACCAGAGGGACTAGCGGGAAATGAGCAGTTCTTC. This codes for CASSQPEGLAGNEQFF.

J is TRBJ2-3 and V is TRBV6-5; 12 nucleotides agree with TRBD1. With V trimmed by 5 bases and J by 4 bases, 4 bases remained unmatched. CDR1 MNHEY and CDR2 SVGAGI come from the germline V gene. The CDR3 loop spans 15 amino acids. CDR3 loop: CASSTGTGGADTQYF. The CDR3 DNA reads as TGTGCCAGCAGTACCGGGACAGGGGGCGCAGATACGCAGTATTTT.

The chain employs TRBV28 and TRBJ1-4; D not resolved. Trimming took 3 bases from V and 0 from J, leaving 8 bases between them. The CDR3 runs to 15 residues. CDR1 is MDHEN, CDR2 SYDVKM, per germline. The CDR3 DNA follows: TGTGCCAGCAGTTTCGGAACCGCAACTAATGAAAAACTGTTTTTT. As protein: CASSFGTATNEKLFF.